This entry describes one T cell receptor (beta chain). Produced via immunoSEQ multiplex PCR; TCRdb's table is partial and in-frame only. The sample shows approximately 110,000 clones, 92% of them seen only once. V trimming: 0 bases; J trimming: 2 bases; junction bases outside the gene matches: 2. This CDR3 spans 14 amino acids. Germline V gene lookup returns CDR1 GTSNPN and CDR2 SVGIG (reference sequence). The entry originates in a study of T cell responses to AZD1222 COVID-19 vaccine. The clonotype was recovered from an adult in good health. V usage is TRBV30 and J usage is TRBJ2-7; TRBD2 agrees at 9 bases. The input for sequencing was peripheral blood, taken on day 0 of AZD1222 vaccination. The CDR3 DNA reads as TGTGCCTGGAGTGTTCTAGCGGGAACCTACGAGCAGTACTTC. Translated: CAWSVLAGTYEQYF.